This T cell receptor beta chain was sequenced in a study of blood T cell repertoires in COVID-19. V was pared by 2 bases and J by 0 bases, with 8 bases between. The length of the CDR3 is 15 residues. Germline V gene lookup returns CDR1 ENHRY and CDR2 SYGVKD. In the original processing: Reference gene primers were amplified, and this amplification served to estimate nucleated cell counts. Data came from immunoSEQ multiplex PCR; TCRdb stores just in-frame clones and leaves some out. That table supplies the V and J calls and clone size; D and trimming were determined from the DNA. The repertoire holds tens of thousands of clones, with about nine tenths as singletons.

The chain uses TRBV10-3 and TRBJ1-5, with D tentatively TRBD1 (6 bases). This sequence originates from a woman between 65 and 79 years old with acute or convalescent COVID-19. What was sequenced was peripheral blood. CDR3 amino acids: CAISEGQSSNQPQHF. The CDR3 DNA follows: TGTGCCATCAGTGAGGGACAGAGTAGCAATCAGCCCCAGCATTTT.